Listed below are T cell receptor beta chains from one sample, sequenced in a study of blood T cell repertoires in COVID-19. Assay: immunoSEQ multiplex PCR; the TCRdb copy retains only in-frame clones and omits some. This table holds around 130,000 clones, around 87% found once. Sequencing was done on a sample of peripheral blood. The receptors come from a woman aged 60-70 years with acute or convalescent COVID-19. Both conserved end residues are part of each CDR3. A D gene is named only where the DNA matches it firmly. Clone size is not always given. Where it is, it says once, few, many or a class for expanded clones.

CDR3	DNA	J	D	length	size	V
CSARELDGYTF	TGCAGTGCCCGGGAACTAGATGGCTACACCTTC	TRBJ1-2	.	11	once	TRBV20-1
CASSSTTGRGAFF	TGTGCCAGCAGCTCGACTACCGGTCGGGGAGCTTTCTTT	TRBJ1-1	.	13	.	TRBV7-3
CASSFPGGANEKLFF	TGTGCCAGCAGCTTTCCAGGGGGCGCAAATGAAAAACTGTTTTTT	TRBJ1-4	TRBD1	15	.	TRBV7-9
CASIVTGSGYTF	TGTGCCAGCATAGTTACAGGGAGCGGCTACACCTTC	TRBJ1-2	.	12	once	TRBV28
CASSPTIRNTEAFF	TGCGCCAGCAGTCCCACTATTAGAAACACTGAAGCTTTCTTT	TRBJ1-1	.	14	.	TRBV5-1
CSASGDTHTEAFF	TGCAGTGCTAGTGGGGACACACACACTGAAGCTTTCTTT	TRBJ1-1	.	13	.	TRBV20-1
CSVEGAGGDGNTIYF	TGCAGCGTTGAAGGCGCAGGGGGCGATGGAAACACCATATATTTT	TRBJ1-3	TRBD1	15	.	TRBV29-1
CASSETSGTFDEQFF	TGCGCCAGCAGCGAGACTAGCGGGACCTTCGATGAGCAGTTCTTC	TRBJ2-1	TRBD2	15	.	TRBV5-1
CAWSPAGEQFF	TGTGCCTGGAGTCCGGCCGGGGAGCAGTTCTTC	TRBJ2-1	.	11	.	TRBV30
CASMRGGGYGYTF	TGTGCCAGCATGAGGGGGGGTGGCTATGGCTACACCTTC	TRBJ1-2	.	13	few	TRBV6-5
CAISERERLSTDTQYF	TGTGCCATCAGTGAGCGGGAGCGGTTGAGCACAGATACGCAGTATTTT	TRBJ2-3	.	16	.	TRBV10-3
CASSLVPGGPIF	TGTGCCAGCAGCTTGGTGCCGGGAGGGCCGATCTTC	TRBJ2-1	TRBD2	12	.	TRBV5-6
CASSNGGLRAQETQYF	TGTGCCAGCAGCAATGGGGGACTCAGAGCCCAAGAGACCCAGTACTTC	TRBJ2-5	.	16	.	TRBV28
CASADRASETQYF	TGTGCCAGCGCAGACAGGGCTAGCGAGACCCAGTACTTC	TRBJ2-5	TRBD1	13	.	TRBV3-1/TRBV3-2
CATAGAGQETQYF	TGTGCCACCGCGGGGGCGGGCCAAGAGACCCAGTACTTC	TRBJ2-5	.	13	.	TRBV28
CASSVGGDYGYTF	TGTGCCAGCAGTGTAGGTGGAGACTATGGCTACACCTTC	TRBJ1-2	.	13	.	TRBV28
CSASRRGAYNEQFF	TGCAGTGCTAGTAGGCGGGGGGCTTACAATGAGCAGTTCTTC	TRBJ2-1	TRBD2	14	.	TRBV20-1
CATSQGLAGPADTQYF	TGTGCCACCAGTCAGGGACTAGCGGGACCAGCCGATACGCAGTATTTT	TRBJ2-3	TRBD2	16	.	TRBV24-1
CASSPSGPGTDTQYF	TGTGCCAGTAGTCCTAGCGGTCCTGGCACAGATACGCAGTATTTT	TRBJ2-3	TRBD2	15	.	TRBV19
CASSLAPEGGYEQFF	TGCGCCAGCAGCTTGGCGCCCGAAGGCGGCTATGAGCAGTTCTTC	TRBJ2-1	.	15	.	TRBV5-1
CASSTDRAQETQYF	TGCGCCAGCAGCACCGACAGGGCTCAAGAGACCCAGTACTTC	TRBJ2-5	TRBD1	14	.	TRBV5-1
CASSARGLKADTQYF	TGTGCCAGCAGCGCCAGGGGGCTTAAGGCAGATACGCAGTATTTT	TRBJ2-3	TRBD1	15	.	TRBV13
CASSFGVTAFF	TGTGCCAGCAGTTTCGGAGTTACAGCTTTCTTT	TRBJ1-1	.	11	.	TRBV12-3/TRBV12-4
CASSGDRYYGYTF	TGCGCCAGCAGTGGGGACAGATACTATGGCTACACCTTC	TRBJ1-2	TRBD1	13	few	TRBV10-1
CATQGLAGPYNEQFF	TGTGCCACCCAGGGACTAGCGGGTCCCTACAATGAGCAGTTCTTC	TRBJ2-1	TRBD2	15	.	TRBV24-1
CATSRGGSSKTGELFF	TGTGCCACCAGCAGAGGGGGCTCCTCCAAAACCGGGGAGCTGTTTTTT	TRBJ2-2	.	16	.	TRBV15
CASSVGGGNQPQHF	TGTGCCAGTAGTGTGGGGGGGGGCAATCAGCCCCAGCATTTT	TRBJ1-5	.	14	few	TRBV19
CASSPSPGQGEAFF	TGTGCCAGCAGTCCCTCTCCGGGACAGGGAGAAGCTTTCTTT	TRBJ1-1	TRBD1	14	.	TRBV6-5
CARGAVTEAFF	TGTGCCAGGGGGGCGGTTACTGAAGCTTTCTTT	TRBJ1-1	.	11	.	TRBV2
CASSLFWAGGRDTQYF	TGTGCCAGCAGTTTATTTTGGGCAGGGGGCAGGGATACGCAGTATTTT	TRBJ2-3	TRBD1	16	.	TRBV27
CASSETRNEQFF	TGTGCCAGCAGTGAAACCAGGAATGAGCAGTTCTTC	TRBJ2-1	.	12	few	TRBV2
CASSWGQVTGYTF	TGTGCCAGCAGCTGGGGACAAGTCACAGGCTACACCTTC	TRBJ1-2	.	13	.	TRBV5-4
CASSLGQGIYGYTF	TGTGCCAGCAGCTTAGGACAGGGGATCTATGGCTACACCTTC	TRBJ1-2	TRBD1	14	.	TRBV5-6
CASSSISGNQPQHF	TGTGCCAGCAGCAGCATTAGCGGCAATCAGCCCCAGCATTTT	TRBJ1-5	.	14	.	TRBV5-5
CSADGTSGYNEQFF	TGCAGCGCGGACGGGACTAGCGGCTACAATGAGCAGTTCTTC	TRBJ2-1	TRBD2	14	.	TRBV29-1
CASSSTSGATDTQYF	TGTGCCAGCAGCTCTACTAGCGGGGCCACAGATACGCAGTATTTT	TRBJ2-3	TRBD2	15	.	TRBV7-9
CAGSREDSYEQYF	TGTGCCGGTAGTAGGGAGGACTCCTACGAGCAGTACTTC	TRBJ2-7	.	13	.	TRBV19
CASSTGFTEAFF	TGTGCCAGCAGTACAGGGTTCACTGAAGCTTTCTTT	TRBJ1-1	.	12	.	TRBV2
CASSPQGPYGYTF	TGCGCCAGCAGCCCCCAGGGCCCCTATGGCTACACCTTC	TRBJ1-2	.	13	.	TRBV10-1
CASSRNRGRDQPQHF	TGTGCCAGCAGCCGGAACAGGGGTAGGGATCAGCCCCAGCATTTT	TRBJ1-5	TRBD1	15	.	TRBV6-5
CASSINGQPKTYTF	TGTGCCAGTAGTATAAATGGACAGCCTAAGACCTACACCTTC	TRBJ1-2	.	14	.	TRBV19
CASSLSGGNEQFF	TGTGCCAGCAGCTTATCAGGGGGCAATGAGCAGTTCTTC	TRBJ2-1	TRBD1	13	once	TRBV11-2
CAWSEGGRQPQHF	TGTGCCTGGAGCGAAGGGGGTAGGCAGCCCCAGCATTTT	TRBJ1-5	.	13	.	TRBV30
CASSLQGGREKLFF	TGTGCCAGCAGCTTACAGGGAGGGCGAGAAAAACTGTTTTTT	TRBJ1-4	.	14	once	TRBV6-5
CAITDTGAVEGYTF	TGTGCCATCACAGACACAGGGGCCGTCGAAGGCTACACCTTC	TRBJ1-2	TRBD1	14	.	TRBV10-3
CASSEAQTAQVTQYF	TGTGCCAGCAGTGAAGCACAAACCGCCCAGGTTACGCAGTATTTT	TRBJ2-3	.	15	.	TRBV6-1
CASSPGNRQETQYF	TGTGCCAGCTCACCAGGGAACAGGCAGGAGACCCAGTACTTC	TRBJ2-5	.	14	.	TRBV18
CASSYRLAGTNEQFF	TGTGCCAGCAGTTACAGGCTAGCGGGAACCAATGAGCAGTTCTTC	TRBJ2-1	TRBD2	15	.	TRBV6-5
CASRTSGTYNEQFF	TGTGCCAGCAGGACTAGCGGAACATACAATGAGCAGTTCTTC	TRBJ2-1	TRBD2	14	.	TRBV6-5